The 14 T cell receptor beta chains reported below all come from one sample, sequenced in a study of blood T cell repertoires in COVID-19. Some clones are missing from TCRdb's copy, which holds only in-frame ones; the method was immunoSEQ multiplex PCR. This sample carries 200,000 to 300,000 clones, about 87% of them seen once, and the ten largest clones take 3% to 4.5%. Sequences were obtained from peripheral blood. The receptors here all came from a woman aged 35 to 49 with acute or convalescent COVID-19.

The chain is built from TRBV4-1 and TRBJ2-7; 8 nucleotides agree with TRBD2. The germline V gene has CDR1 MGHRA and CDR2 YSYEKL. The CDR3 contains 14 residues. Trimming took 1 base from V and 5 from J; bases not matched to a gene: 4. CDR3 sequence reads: CASSQAGGFDEQYV. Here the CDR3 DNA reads TGCGCCAGCAGCCAAGCGGGGGGGTTCGACGAGCAGTACGTC.

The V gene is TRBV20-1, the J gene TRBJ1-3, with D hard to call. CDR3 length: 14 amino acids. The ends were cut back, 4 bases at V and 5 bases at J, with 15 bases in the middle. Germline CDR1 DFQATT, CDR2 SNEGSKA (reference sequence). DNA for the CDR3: TGCAGTGCTATTGATCGGGTGGTACGAAACACCATATATTTT. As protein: CSAIDRVVRNTIYF.

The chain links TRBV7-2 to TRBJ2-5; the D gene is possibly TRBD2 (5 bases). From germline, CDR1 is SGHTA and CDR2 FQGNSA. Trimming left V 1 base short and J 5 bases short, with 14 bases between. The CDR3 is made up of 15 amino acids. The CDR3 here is CASSLGSGEWETQYF. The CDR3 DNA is TGTGCCAGCAGCTTAGGGTCCGGGGAATGGGAGACCCAGTACTTC.

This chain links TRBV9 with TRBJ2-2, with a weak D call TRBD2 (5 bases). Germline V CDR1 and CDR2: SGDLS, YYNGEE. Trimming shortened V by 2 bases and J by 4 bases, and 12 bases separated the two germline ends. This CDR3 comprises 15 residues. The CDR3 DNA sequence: TGTGCCAGCAGCGTCGAACGGGGTGGCACCGGGGAGCTGTTTTTT. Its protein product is CASSVERGGTGELFF.

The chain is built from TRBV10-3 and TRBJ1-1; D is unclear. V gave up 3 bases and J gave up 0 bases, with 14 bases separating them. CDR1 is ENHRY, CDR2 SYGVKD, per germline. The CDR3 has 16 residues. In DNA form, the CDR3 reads TGTGCCATCAGTGACAGGACGGGGAGCTTGAACACTGAAGCTTTCTTT. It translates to CAISDRTGSLNTEAFF.

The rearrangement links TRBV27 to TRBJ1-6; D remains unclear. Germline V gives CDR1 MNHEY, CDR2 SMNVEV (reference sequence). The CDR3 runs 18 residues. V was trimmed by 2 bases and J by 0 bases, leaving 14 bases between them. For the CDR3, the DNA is TGTGCCAGCAGTTTAGAGCGACGGGTGAGCTCCTATAATTCACCCCTCCACTTT. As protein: CASSLERRVSSYNSPLHF.

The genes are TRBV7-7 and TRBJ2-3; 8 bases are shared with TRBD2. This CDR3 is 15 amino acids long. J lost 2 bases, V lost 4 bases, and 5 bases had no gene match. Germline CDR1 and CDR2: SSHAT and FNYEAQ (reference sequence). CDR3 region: CASSSGLGDTDTQYF. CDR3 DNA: TGTGCCAGCAGCTCGGGACTAGGCGACACAGATACGCAGTATTTT.

The CDR3, as DNA: TGTGCCAGTAGCCAGGGGGCTTTAATTAATTCACCCCTCCACTTT. It encodes CASSQGALINSPLHF. The rearrangement joins TRBV19 to TRBJ1-6; the match to TRBD1 covers 8 bases. Germline V gene sequence: CDR1 LNHDA, CDR2 SQIVND (reference sequence). J was trimmed by 6 bases and V by 6 bases; bases with no gene match: 7. The CDR3 is 15 residues long. The full variable domain, in which reference TRBV19 and TRBJ1-6 provide the parts outside the CDR3, is DGGITQSPKYLFRKEGQNVTLSCEQNLNHDAMYWYRQDPGQGLRLIYYSQIVNDFQKGDIAEGYSVSREKKESFPLTVTSAQKNPTAFYLCASSQGALINSPLHFGNGTRLTVT.

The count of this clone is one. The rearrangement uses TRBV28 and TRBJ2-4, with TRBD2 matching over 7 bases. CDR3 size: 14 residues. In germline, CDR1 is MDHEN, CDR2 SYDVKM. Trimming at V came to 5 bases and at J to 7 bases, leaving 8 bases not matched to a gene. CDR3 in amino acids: CASSPIDGGNIQYF. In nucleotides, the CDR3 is TGTGCCAGCAGTCCAATAGACGGGGGGAACATTCAGTACTTC.

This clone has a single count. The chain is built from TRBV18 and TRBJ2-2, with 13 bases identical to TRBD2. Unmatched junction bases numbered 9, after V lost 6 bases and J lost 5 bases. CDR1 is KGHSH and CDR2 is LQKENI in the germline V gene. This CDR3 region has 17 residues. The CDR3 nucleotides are TGTGCCAGCTCTCGTCCCGGGACTAGCGGGGATACCGGGGAGCTGTTTTTT. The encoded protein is CASSRPGTSGDTGELFF. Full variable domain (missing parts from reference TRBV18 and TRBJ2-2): NAGVMQNPRHLVRRRGQEARLRCSPMKGHSHVYWYRQLPEEGLKFMVYLQKENIIDESGMPKERFSAEFPKEGPSILRIQQVVRGDSAAYFCASSRPGTSGDTGELFFGEGSRLTVL.

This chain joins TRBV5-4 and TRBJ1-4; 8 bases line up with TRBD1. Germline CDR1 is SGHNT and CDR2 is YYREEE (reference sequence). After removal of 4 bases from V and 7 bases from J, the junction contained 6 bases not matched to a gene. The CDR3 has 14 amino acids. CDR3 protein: CASSGGQGSEKLFF. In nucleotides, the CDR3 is TGTGCCAGCAGCGGAGGACAGGGCTCTGAAAAACTGTTTTTT.

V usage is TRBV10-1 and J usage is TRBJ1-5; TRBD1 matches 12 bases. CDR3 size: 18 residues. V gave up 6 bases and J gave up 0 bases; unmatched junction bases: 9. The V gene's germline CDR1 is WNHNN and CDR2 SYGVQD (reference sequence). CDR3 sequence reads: CASRDPGTGGYSNQPQHF. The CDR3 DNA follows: TGCGCCAGCAGGGACCCCGGGACAGGGGGCTATAGCAATCAGCCCCAGCATTTT.

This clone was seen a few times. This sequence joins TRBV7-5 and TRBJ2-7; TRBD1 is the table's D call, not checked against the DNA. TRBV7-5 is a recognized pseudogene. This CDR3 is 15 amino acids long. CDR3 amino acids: CARSPPWTETTGQYV. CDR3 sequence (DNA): TGTGCCAGAAGCCCGCCCTGGACAGAAACTACGGGGCAGTACGTC.

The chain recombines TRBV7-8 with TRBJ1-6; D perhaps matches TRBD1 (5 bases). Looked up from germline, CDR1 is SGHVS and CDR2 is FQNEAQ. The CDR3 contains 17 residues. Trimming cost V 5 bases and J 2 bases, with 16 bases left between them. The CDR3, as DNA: TGTGCCAGCAGCCATGCGGGGGGGGGTACCTATAATTCACCCCTCCACTTT. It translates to CASSHAGGGTYNSPLHF.